The TCR beta chain described here comes from a study of OX40 agonist ivuxolimab in advanced cancers. General study results and limits: At 0.1 to 3.0 mg/kg, clonal expansion of CD4+ and CD8+ blood T cells had occurred by week 6.

The CDR3 loop spans 18 amino acids. CDR1 and CDR2 from the germline V gene are SGHTA and FQGNSA. The V segment lost 2 bases and the J segment 1 base; nucleotides outside the gene matches: 9. Some clones are missing from TCRdb's copy, which holds only in-frame ones; the method was immunoSEQ multiplex PCR. The sample comprises roughly 80,000 clones, roughly 80% of which are singletons, and about 1.8% rests with the top ten. Of note for this clone: Its specificity is not known.

The chain uses TRBV7-2 and TRBJ2-3, with 10 bases that match TRBD2. This clonotype originated in an adult with an advanced solid tumor such as melanoma, head and neck, liver or kidney cancer. Sequences were derived from CD4+ or CD8+ T cells sorted from blood, sampled in a trial of the OX40 agonist ivuxolimab. CDR3 nucleotides: TGTGCCAGCAGCTTAAGGGTGCTAGCGGGGGAGCGCACAGATACGCAGTATTTT. It translates to CASSLRVLAGERTDTQYF.